This is a list of T cell receptor beta chains from one sample in a study of TIL therapy for anti-PD-1-resistant metastatic lung cancer. Some clones are missing from TCRdb's copy, which holds only in-frame ones; the method was immunoSEQ multiplex PCR. The data contain about 47,000 clones, just over 85% of them seen just once; the ten biggest clones take up about 5%. Sequenced material: blood, taken at baseline. The receptor source for this set is a person aged 25-79 years with non-small cell lung cancer. Both conserved end residues are part of each CDR3. Fields, in order: V gene, clone size, D gene, CDR3 protein. D genes are given only for firm matches. The size field is filled for only some rows; it gives once, few, many or a size class.

V gene: TRBV30
clone size: NA
D gene: TRBD1
CDR3 protein: CAWRGTGDRETQYF

V gene: TRBV7-9
clone size: few
D gene: NA
CDR3 protein: CASRGRWDMNTEAFF

V gene: TRBV24-1
clone size: NA
D gene: TRBD2
CDR3 protein: CATSVGRMRASGLNNEQFF

V gene: TRBV4-3
clone size: NA
D gene: TRBD2
CDR3 protein: CASSQDTSGGAYGTDTQYF

V gene: TRBV14
clone size: NA
D gene: NA
CDR3 protein: CASSPSRRRFGTQYF

V gene: TRBV7-2
clone size: NA
D gene: NA
CDR3 protein: CASSARLAGNTIYF

V gene: TRBV11-2
clone size: NA
D gene: NA
CDR3 protein: CASSLDIWVGLSEKLFF

V gene: TRBV29-1
clone size: NA
D gene: TRBD1
CDR3 protein: CSVQLNTDRVGNTIYF

V gene: TRBV24-1
clone size: NA
D gene: TRBD1
CDR3 protein: CATSVTGRSYNSPLHF

V gene: TRBV2
clone size: NA
D gene: NA
CDR3 protein: CASSETGRSEQYF

V gene: TRBV9
clone size: NA
D gene: TRBD2
CDR3 protein: CASSPTGGSTDTQYF

V gene: TRBV5-6
clone size: NA
D gene: NA
CDR3 protein: CASSFGGGNYGYTF

V gene: TRBV9
clone size: once
D gene: TRBD1
CDR3 protein: CASSPTPGTGPYEQYF

V gene: TRBV7-2
clone size: NA
D gene: NA
CDR3 protein: CASSPGVPTDTQYF

V gene: TRBV10-3
clone size: NA
D gene: TRBD1
CDR3 protein: CAISLGTVYNEQFF

V gene: TRBV7-9
clone size: NA
D gene: TRBD2
CDR3 protein: CASSLAGNQETQYF

V gene: TRBV7-9
clone size: once
D gene: TRBD2
CDR3 protein: CASSPGGLAGGGCNEQFF

V gene: TRBV21-1
clone size: NA
D gene: NA
CDR3 protein: CASSKPGKGFMNTEAFF

V gene: TRBV7-9
clone size: NA
D gene: NA
CDR3 protein: CASSQGEQFF

V gene: TRBV6-5
clone size: NA
D gene: NA
CDR3 protein: CASSTPDTRYGYTF

V gene: TRBV5-1
clone size: NA
D gene: TRBD2
CDR3 protein: CASSPQLASTYEQYF

V gene: TRBV24-1
clone size: NA
D gene: TRBD1
CDR3 protein: CAPEFRTGGGTDTQYF

V gene: TRBV27
clone size: NA
D gene: NA
CDR3 protein: CASSLRPGHTDTQYF

V gene: TRBV30
clone size: NA
D gene: NA
CDR3 protein: CAWSPPPGEGYQETQYF

V gene: TRBV4-3
clone size: few
D gene: TRBD1
CDR3 protein: CASSQGTGGPETQYF

V gene: TRBV15
clone size: once
D gene: TRBD1
CDR3 protein: CATSRDQGVGETQYF

V gene: TRBV7-2
clone size: NA
D gene: TRBD2
CDR3 protein: CASSLIGGGASGANVLTF

V gene: TRBV18
clone size: NA
D gene: TRBD1
CDR3 protein: CASSRTGDSNQPQHF

V gene: TRBV28
clone size: NA
D gene: TRBD2
CDR3 protein: CASSFVRGGYEQYF

V gene: TRBV6-4
clone size: NA
D gene: NA
CDR3 protein: CASSTSSTDTQYF

V gene: TRBV5-1
clone size: NA
D gene: NA
CDR3 protein: CASSLEGNIQYF

V gene: TRBV9
clone size: NA
D gene: NA
CDR3 protein: CASSPGRRGVTEAFF

V gene: TRBV6-1
clone size: NA
D gene: TRBD2
CDR3 protein: CASSERLAGAYSSYEQYF

V gene: TRBV9
clone size: NA
D gene: TRBD2
CDR3 protein: CASSVGFSGGYTDTQYF

V gene: TRBV11-2
clone size: NA
D gene: TRBD1
CDR3 protein: CASGRDRQETQYF

V gene: TRBV2
clone size: NA
D gene: NA
CDR3 protein: CASSVKSSGNTIYF

V gene: TRBV7-2
clone size: NA
D gene: NA
CDR3 protein: CASSLGRASYEQYF

V gene: TRBV7-2
clone size: NA
D gene: NA
CDR3 protein: CASSLAETGRLFF

V gene: TRBV9
clone size: once
D gene: TRBD2
CDR3 protein: CASSVGVAGLAGGRSGELFF

V gene: TRBV28
clone size: NA
D gene: TRBD1
CDR3 protein: CASRTRDRVGEKLFF

V gene: TRBV6-6
clone size: NA
D gene: NA
CDR3 protein: CASRGGAGNYEQYF

V gene: TRBV6-5
clone size: NA
D gene: NA
CDR3 protein: CASIWGSEQYF

V gene: TRBV12-3/TRBV12-4
clone size: NA
D gene: TRBD1
CDR3 protein: CASLTTGGVEQYF

V gene: TRBV7-9
clone size: few
D gene: NA
CDR3 protein: CASSLQAAGAFF

V gene: TRBV7-2
clone size: once
D gene: NA
CDR3 protein: CASSPRWRSLETQYF

V gene: TRBV4-3
clone size: NA
D gene: NA
CDR3 protein: CASSQASSEGEKLFF

V gene: TRBV28
clone size: few
D gene: NA
CDR3 protein: CATFDRNQPQHF

V gene: TRBV4-1
clone size: NA
D gene: NA
CDR3 protein: CASSHPQGYTEAFF

V gene: TRBV11-2
clone size: NA
D gene: TRBD2
CDR3 protein: CASSLDDAGVYEQYF

V gene: TRBV27
clone size: NA
D gene: TRBD1
CDR3 protein: CASKWTGDYGYTF

V gene: TRBV9
clone size: NA
D gene: TRBD2
CDR3 protein: CASSVLAGDTQYF

V gene: TRBV6-2/TRBV6-3
clone size: NA
D gene: NA
CDR3 protein: CASSKWADGEQFF

V gene: TRBV7-2
clone size: NA
D gene: TRBD1
CDR3 protein: CASSSIGQGDWDF

V gene: TRBV7-8
clone size: once
D gene: NA
CDR3 protein: CASSLRPTGIQGKNTEAFF